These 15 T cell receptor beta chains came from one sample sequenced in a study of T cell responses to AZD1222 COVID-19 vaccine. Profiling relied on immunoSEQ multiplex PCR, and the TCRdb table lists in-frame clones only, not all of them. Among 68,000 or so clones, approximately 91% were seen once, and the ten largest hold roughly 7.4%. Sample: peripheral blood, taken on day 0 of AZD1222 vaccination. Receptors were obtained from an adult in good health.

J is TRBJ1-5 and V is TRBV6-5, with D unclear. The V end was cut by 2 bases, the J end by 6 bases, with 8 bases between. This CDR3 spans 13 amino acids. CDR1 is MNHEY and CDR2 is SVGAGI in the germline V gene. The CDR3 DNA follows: TGTGCCAGCAGTTACAGGTCTGGTCAGCCCCAGCATTTT. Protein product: CASSYRSGQPQHF.

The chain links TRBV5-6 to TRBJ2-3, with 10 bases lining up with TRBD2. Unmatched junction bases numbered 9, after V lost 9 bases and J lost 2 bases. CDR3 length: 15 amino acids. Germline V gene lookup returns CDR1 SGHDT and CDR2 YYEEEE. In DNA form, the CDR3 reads TGTGCCACTTCGCGAGGACTAGCGGTCACAGATACGCAGTATTTT. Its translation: CATSRGLAVTDTQYF.

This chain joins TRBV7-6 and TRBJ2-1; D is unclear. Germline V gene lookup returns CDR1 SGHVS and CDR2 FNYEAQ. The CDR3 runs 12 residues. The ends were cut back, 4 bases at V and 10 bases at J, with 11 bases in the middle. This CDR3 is CASSYALGEQFF. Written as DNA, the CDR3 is TGTGCCAGCAGCTATGCCCTCGGGGAGCAGTTCTTC.

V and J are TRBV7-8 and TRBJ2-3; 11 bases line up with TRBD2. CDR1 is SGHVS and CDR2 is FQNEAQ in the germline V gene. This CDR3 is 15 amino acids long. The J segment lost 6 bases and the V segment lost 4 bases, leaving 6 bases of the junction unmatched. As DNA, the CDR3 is TGTGCCAGCAGCTCCACTAGCGGGAGCTGGGATACGCAGTATTTT. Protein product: CASSSTSGSWDTQYF.

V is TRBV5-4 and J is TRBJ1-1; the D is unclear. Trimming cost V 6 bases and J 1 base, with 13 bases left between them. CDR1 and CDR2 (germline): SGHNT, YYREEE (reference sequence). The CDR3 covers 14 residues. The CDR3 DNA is TGTGCCAGCACCCTCATTTCCGGGAACACTGAAGCTTTCTTT. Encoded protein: CASTLISGNTEAFF. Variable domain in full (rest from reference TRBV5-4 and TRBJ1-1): ETGVTQSPTHLIKTRGQQVTLRCSSQSGHNTVSWYQQALGQGPQFIFQYYREEENGRGNFPPRFSGLQFPNYSSELNVNALELDDSALYLCASTLISGNTEAFFGQGTRLTVV.

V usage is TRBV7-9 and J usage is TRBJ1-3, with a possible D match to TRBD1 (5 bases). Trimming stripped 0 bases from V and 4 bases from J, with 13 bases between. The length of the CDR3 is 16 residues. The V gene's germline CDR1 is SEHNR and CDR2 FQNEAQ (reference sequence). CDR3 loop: CASSLAWPGKGNTIYF. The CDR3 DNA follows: TGTGCCAGCAGCTTAGCGTGGCCAGGGAAGGGAAACACCATATATTTT.

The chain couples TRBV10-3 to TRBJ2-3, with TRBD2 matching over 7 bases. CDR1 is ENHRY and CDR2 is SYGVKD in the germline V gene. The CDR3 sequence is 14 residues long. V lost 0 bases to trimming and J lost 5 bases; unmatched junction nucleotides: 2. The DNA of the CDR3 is TGTGCCATCAGTGAGTCGGGGACTATAGATACGCAGTATTTT. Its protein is CAISESGTIDTQYF.

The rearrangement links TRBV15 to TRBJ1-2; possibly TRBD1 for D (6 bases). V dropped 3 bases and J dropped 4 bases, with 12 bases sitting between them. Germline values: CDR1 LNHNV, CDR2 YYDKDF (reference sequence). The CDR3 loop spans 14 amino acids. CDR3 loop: CATSREDSLYGYTF. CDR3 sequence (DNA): TGTGCCACCAGCAGGGAGGACAGCCTCTATGGCTACACCTTC.

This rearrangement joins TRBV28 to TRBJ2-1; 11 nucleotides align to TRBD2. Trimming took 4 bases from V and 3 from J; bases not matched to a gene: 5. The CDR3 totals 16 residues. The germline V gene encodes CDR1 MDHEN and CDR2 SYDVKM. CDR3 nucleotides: TGTGCCAGCAGTTCCCCACTAGCGGGAGTCTACAATGAGCAGTTCTTC. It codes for CASSSPLAGVYNEQFF.

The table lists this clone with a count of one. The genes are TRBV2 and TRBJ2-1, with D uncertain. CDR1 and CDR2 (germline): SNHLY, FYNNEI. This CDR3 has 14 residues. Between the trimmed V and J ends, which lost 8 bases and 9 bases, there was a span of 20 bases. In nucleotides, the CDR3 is TGTGCCAGCCGCGAATTCCATGGAGCCACTGAGCAGTTCTTC. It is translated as CASREFHGATEQFF.

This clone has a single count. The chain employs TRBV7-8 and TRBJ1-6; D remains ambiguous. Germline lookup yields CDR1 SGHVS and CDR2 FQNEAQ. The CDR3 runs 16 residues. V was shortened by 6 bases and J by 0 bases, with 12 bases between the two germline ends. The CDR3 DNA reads TGTGCCAGCAGGGGTATTGGGAGCTCCTATAATTCACCCCTCCACTTT. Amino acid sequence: CASRGIGSSYNSPLHF.

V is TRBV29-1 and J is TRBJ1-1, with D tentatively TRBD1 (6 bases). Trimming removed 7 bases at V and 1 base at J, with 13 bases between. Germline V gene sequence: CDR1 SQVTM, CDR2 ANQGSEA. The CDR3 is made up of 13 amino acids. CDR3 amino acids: CSGGGHQNTEAFF. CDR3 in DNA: TGCAGCGGGGGGGGACACCAGAACACTGAAGCTTTCTTT.

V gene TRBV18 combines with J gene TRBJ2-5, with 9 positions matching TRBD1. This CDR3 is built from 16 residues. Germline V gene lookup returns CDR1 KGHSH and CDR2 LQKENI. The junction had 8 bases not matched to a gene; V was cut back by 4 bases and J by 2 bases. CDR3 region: CASSQGQGGRQETQYF. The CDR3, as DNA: TGTGCCAGCTCACAGGGACAGGGAGGGCGGCAAGAGACCCAGTACTTC.

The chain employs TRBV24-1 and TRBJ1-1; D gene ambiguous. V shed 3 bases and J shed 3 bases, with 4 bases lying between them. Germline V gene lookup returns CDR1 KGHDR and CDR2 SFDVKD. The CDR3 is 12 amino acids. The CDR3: CATSDRYTEAFF. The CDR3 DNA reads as TGTGCCACCAGTGATCGTTACACTGAAGCTTTCTTT.

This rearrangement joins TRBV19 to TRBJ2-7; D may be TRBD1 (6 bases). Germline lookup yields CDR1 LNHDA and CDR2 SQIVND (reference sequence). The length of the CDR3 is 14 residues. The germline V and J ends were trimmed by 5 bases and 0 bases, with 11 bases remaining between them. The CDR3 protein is CASSELDSSYEQYF. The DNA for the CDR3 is TGTGCCAGTAGTGAATTGGACAGCTCCTACGAGCAGTACTTC.